The source of this T cell receptor (beta chain) is a study of blood T cell repertoires in COVID-19. Across the study: Spain, Italy and the United States supplied samples that represented acute and convalescent COVID-19. PBMCs, B-cell-depleted T cells, or T cells provided the cDNA or gDNA that made up the material.

In the authors' methods: Amplification with reference gene primers provided the estimates of nucleated cell counts. The repertoire was sequenced with immunoSEQ multiplex PCR; TCRdb's copy has only in-frame clones and lacks some. The DNA was the basis for D and trimming; V, J and clone size are from that table. Of roughly 290,000 clones listed, around nine tenths are singletons. V was cut by 6 bases and J by 2 bases, with 23 bases left in between. The CDR3 runs to 17 residues. Per the germline V gene, CDR1 is SNHLY and CDR2 is FYNNEI. The clonotype comes from a woman aged 55-69 years with acute or convalescent COVID-19. The V call is TRBV2, the J call TRBJ2-7; perhaps TRBD2 as D (7 bases). Sequenced: peripheral blood. CDR3 DNA sequence: TGTGCCAGCAGCTCCACAAGGGGGGGGCGAAACACCTACGAGCAGTACTTC. Residues: CASSSTRGGRNTYEQYF.